The 29 T cell receptor beta chains in this list originate from one sample, sequenced in a study of blood T cell repertoires in COVID-19 (dated by TCRdb to 2020 to 2022). The method behind the library was the immunoSEQ multiplex PCR assay. In its TCRdb copy, this immuneACCESS table keeps in-frame sequences only and misses some clones. Where compared with another copy, unresolved V genes explain less than half of these, and the others have no known cause. Counted in this sample were fewer than 350,000 clones; 75% to 95% of them appeared once. The ten largest clones add up to more than 6% of the sample. Material for sequencing was peripheral blood. These receptors were collected from a woman under 40 with COVID-19, enrolled during active disease.

This chain connects TRBV15 to TRBJ2-1; TRBD2 matches 8 bases. Germline CDR1 reads LNHNV; CDR2 reads YYDKDF (reference sequence). The CDR3 has 16 residues. Unmatched junction bases numbered 8, after V lost 0 bases and J lost 7 bases. As DNA, the CDR3 is TGTGCCACCAGCAGAGATCTGGGACTAGGGAAGAATGAGCAGTTCTTC. It encodes CATSRDLGLGKNEQFF.

V and J are TRBV3-1 (or the pseudogene TRBV3-2) and TRBJ2-1; D remains unclear. Germline V lookup: CDR1 LGHDT, CDR2 YNNKEL (reference sequence). The CDR3 length is 14 residues. Between the trimmed V and J ends, which lost 4 bases and 2 bases, there was a span of 9 bases. CDR3 nucleotide sequence: TGTGCCAGCAGCCGATACTCCGCCTACAATGAGCAGTTCTTC. Translation gives CASSRYSAYNEQFF.

The V and J genes are TRBV7-9 and TRBJ2-1, with 9 bases fitting TRBD2. Germline-derived CDR1 and CDR2 are SEHNR and FQNEAQ (reference sequence). This CDR3 is built from 15 residues. Unmatched junction bases numbered 10, after V lost 7 bases and J lost 6 bases. The CDR3 bases are TGTGCCAGCACCCTTGGGGCGGGAGGGCCCAATGAGCAGTTCTTC. Its protein product is CASTLGAGGPNEQFF.

The chain joins TRBV3-1 (or the pseudogene TRBV3-2) to TRBJ2-1, with TRBD2 identical over 11 bases. This CDR3 region has 15 residues. Trimming took 5 bases from V and 2 from J; bases not matched to a gene: 2. Germline V gives CDR1 LGHDT, CDR2 YNNKEL (reference sequence). Here the CDR3 reads CASSGGLAAYNEQFF. In nucleotides, the CDR3 is TGTGCCAGCAGCGGGGGACTAGCGGCCTACAATGAGCAGTTCTTC.

The rearrangement links TRBV6-5 to TRBJ2-7; D is undetermined. The CDR3 loop spans 14 amino acids. V was pared by 2 bases and J by 2 bases, with 10 bases between. Germline V gives CDR1 MNHEY, CDR2 SVGAGI. The CDR3 coding sequence is TGTGCCAGCAGTTACGGCAGCAGGACCTACGAGCAGTACTTC. Residues: CASSYGSRTYEQYF.

The rearrangement uses TRBV4-3 and TRBJ2-1; 11 bases are shared with TRBD2. In germline, CDR1 is LGHNA, CDR2 YSLEER. The CDR3 length is 17 residues. After removal of 4 bases from V and 8 bases from J, the junction contained 13 bases not matched to a gene. The CDR3: CASSRNLDLAGGDEQFF. The CDR3 nucleotides are TGCGCCAGCAGCCGCAACCTGGATCTAGCGGGAGGTGATGAGCAGTTCTTC.

The rearrangement joins TRBV7-9 to TRBJ1-6; 8 bases agree with TRBD1. The CDR3 runs to 14 residues. CDR1 is SEHNR and CDR2 is FQNEAQ in the germline V gene (reference sequence). J lost 7 bases, V lost 1 base, and 0 bases had no gene match. The CDR3 region is CASSLGDRNSPLHF. For the CDR3, the DNA is TGTGCCAGCAGCTTAGGGGACAGGAATTCACCCCTCCACTTT.

This chain uses TRBV6-5 with TRBJ1-1, with D possibly being TRBD1 (6 bases). Germline V lookup: CDR1 MNHEY, CDR2 SVGAGI. V lost 8 bases to trimming and J lost 8 bases, with 12 bases between them. CDR3 length: 11 amino acids. CDR3 sequence (DNA): TGTGCCAGCGGTACAGGGAGAGAAGCTTTCTTT. This sequence encodes CASGTGREAFF.

The chain links TRBV5-1 to TRBJ1-6; TRBD1 aligns across 7 bases. Germline trimming cut 0 bases from V and 9 bases from J; bases unmatched to any gene: 3. This CDR3 region has 14 residues. From germline, CDR1 is SGHRS and CDR2 YFSETQ. The CDR3, as DNA: TGCGCCAGCAGCTTGGCCCACAGGGGTTCACCCCTCCACTTT. This encodes CASSLAHRGSPLHF.

This sequence joins TRBV6-5 and TRBJ1-2; 10 bases match TRBD1. V dropped 5 bases and J dropped 8; count of bases not matched to a gene: 11. The CDR3 loop spans 15 amino acids. The V gene's germline CDR1 is MNHEY and CDR2 SVGAGI. The CDR3 here is CASSRNDRGLSGYTF. The DNA of the CDR3 is TGTGCCAGCAGTCGAAATGACAGGGGGCTTAGCGGCTACACCTTC.

V is TRBV11-2 and J is TRBJ2-1; 9 bases agree with TRBD1. This CDR3 contains 16 residues. The V gene's germline CDR1 is SGHAT and CDR2 FQNNGV. Unmatched junction bases numbered 12, after V lost 6 bases and J lost 6 bases. Written as DNA, the CDR3 is TGTGCCAGCAGAGCTTACGGACAGGGGAGGCTCAATGAGCAGTTCTTC. Translating gives CASRAYGQGRLNEQFF.

V and J are TRBV24-1 and TRBJ1-1, with TRBD1 as a possible D gene (5 bases). Germline V gives CDR1 KGHDR, CDR2 SFDVKD. The CDR3 spans 14 residues. Trimming pared 2 bases from V and 7 bases from J, leaving 13 bases between. The CDR3 sequence: CATSDSARDNEAFF. The DNA of the CDR3 is TGTGCCACCAGTGATTCGGCCAGGGATAATGAAGCTTTCTTT.

The chain joins TRBV9 to TRBJ2-3; TRBD2 agrees at 11 bases. The CDR3 has 16 amino acids. J was trimmed by 7 bases and V by 0 bases; bases with no gene match: 7. Looked up from germline, CDR1 is SGDLS and CDR2 is YYNGEE. The CDR3 coding sequence is TGTGCCAGCAGCGTAGGCCCTAGCGGGAGGCCTTATACGCAGTATTTT. It encodes CASSVGPSGRPYTQYF.

The rearrangement joins TRBV27 to TRBJ1-1; 10 positions agree with TRBD1. Germline V gene sequence: CDR1 MNHEY, CDR2 SMNVEV (reference sequence). This CDR3 contains 20 residues. J lost 3 bases, V lost 1 base, and 17 bases had no gene match. In nucleotides, the CDR3 is TGTGCCAGCAGTTTATACCCGGGGCCAAACGCCGGGACAGGGGACACTGAAGCTTTCTTT. Translating it yields CASSLYPGPNAGTGDTEAFF.

For the CDR3, the DNA is TGTGCCAGCAGCTTAGGGACGGGGAAGCAGTACTTC. Amino acid sequence: CASSLGTGKQYF. The chain combines TRBV7-2 with TRBJ2-7; maybe TRBD2 (5 bases). Germline V lookup: CDR1 SGHTA, CDR2 FQGNSA. The CDR3 extends over 12 amino acids. V lost 1 base to trimming and J lost 8 bases, with 9 bases between them.

The V call is TRBV6-4, the J call TRBJ2-3; 8 positions agree with TRBD2. The CDR3 consists of 14 residues. From germline, CDR1 is MRHNA and CDR2 SNTAGT. V was pared by 6 bases and J by 2 bases, with 4 bases of the junction left unmatched. The CDR3 protein is CASRKREHTDTQYF. The CDR3 bases are TGTGCCAGCAGGAAGCGGGAGCACACAGATACGCAGTATTTT.

The CDR3 region is CASFDRVGGELFF. CDR3 in DNA: TGTGCCAGCTTTGACAGGGTTGGCGGGGAGCTGTTTTTT. V gene TRBV6-5 combines with J gene TRBJ2-2; 7 bases line up with TRBD1. Trimming cost V 8 bases and J 7 bases; bases outside gene matches: 7. Germline V CDR1 and CDR2: MNHEY, SVGAGI. CDR3 length: 13 residues.

This clone has just a few counts. The chain links TRBV5-1 to TRBJ1-4; 7 bases map to TRBD1. The CDR3 is 20 amino acids. CDR1 is SGHRS and CDR2 is YFSETQ in the germline V gene. V trimming: 1 base; J trimming: 0 bases; junction bases outside the gene matches: 15. In DNA form, the CDR3 reads TGCGCCAGCAGCTTGAGGAGACAGGGTGTTCCCACTTCAACTAATGAAAAACTGTTTTTT. Amino acid sequence: CASSLRRQGVPTSTNEKLFF.

The J gene is TRBJ2-5, the V gene TRBV28; 9 nucleotides agree with TRBD1. The CDR3 has 13 amino acids. Unmatched junction bases numbered 0, after V lost 3 bases and J lost 4 bases. CDR1 and CDR2 (germline): MDHEN, SYDVKM. The CDR3 bases are TGTGCCAGCAGTTTGGGACAGGGAGAGACCCAGTACTTC. This sequence encodes CASSLGQGETQYF.

The V gene is TRBV21-1, the J gene TRBJ2-7; the table's D gene call, TRBD2, was not cross checked with the DNA. TRBV21-1 is marked as a pseudogene. CDR3 length: 14 residues. CDR3 nucleotide sequence: TGTGCCAGCAGCAAACCTGGGGAGGCCTACGAGCAGTACTTC. The encoded protein is CASSKPGEAYEQYF.

The chain combines TRBV3-1 (or the pseudogene TRBV3-2) with TRBJ1-2; TRBD1 agrees at 10 bases. Unmatched junction bases numbered 9, after V lost 4 bases and J lost 7 bases. The CDR3 length is 15 residues. Germline assignment: CDR1 LGHDT and CDR2 YNNKEL (reference sequence). Written as DNA, the CDR3 is TGTGCCAGCAGCCCACCGGGACAGGGGCGAAGTGGCTACACCTTC. This encodes CASSPPGQGRSGYTF.

The CDR3 coding sequence is TGCGCCAGCAGCCAAGATGTCGGGAGCGCAGATACGCAGTATTTT. Its protein is CASSQDVGSADTQYF. The chain recombines TRBV4-1 with TRBJ2-3; a possible D gene is TRBD2 (6 bases). V dropped 0 bases and J dropped 4 bases, with 11 bases sitting between them. CDR1 MGHRA and CDR2 YSYEKL come from the germline V gene. This CDR3 is 15 amino acids long.

The V call is TRBV5-6, the J call TRBJ2-5; 9 positions match TRBD2. V was pared by 2 bases and J by 2 bases, with 4 bases of the junction left unmatched. The CDR3 length is 15 residues. CDR1 and CDR2 (germline): SGHDT, YYEEEE. CDR3 sequence reads: CASSLWTSDQETQYF. The CDR3 DNA reads as TGTGCCAGCAGCTTATGGACTAGCGATCAAGAGACCCAGTACTTC.

The rearrangement links TRBV19 to TRBJ2-5; tentative D call: TRBD1 (6 bases). Trimming left V 4 bases short and J 5 bases short, with 11 bases between. Per germline, CDR1 LNHDA and CDR2 SQIVND (reference sequence). This CDR3 contains 13 residues. In DNA, the CDR3 is TGTGCCAGTAGTAAAAACAGGGAGGAGACCCAGTACTTC. Its translation: CASSKNREETQYF.

The DNA for the CDR3 is TGTGCCAGCAGCCCTACTAGCGGGTACAATGAGCAGTTCTTC. It yields the protein CASSPTSGYNEQFF. V gene TRBV7-2 combines with J gene TRBJ2-1; 9 bases align to TRBD2. CDR1 SGHTA and CDR2 FQGNSA come from the germline V gene. CDR3 size: 14 residues. V was clipped by 5 bases and J by 4 bases; unmatched bases: 3.

The CDR3 sequence is CSATGPYEQYF. The CDR3 DNA reads as TGCAGCGCGACAGGGCCCTACGAGCAGTACTTC. The chain combines TRBV20-1 with TRBJ2-7; 7 bases align to TRBD1. CDR3 size: 11 residues. Germline CDR1 is DFQATT and CDR2 is SNEGSKA (reference sequence).

This chain links TRBV29-1 with TRBJ2-1; D may be TRBD2 (7 bases). Germline V gene data show CDR1 as SQVTM and CDR2 as ANQGSEA. Between the trimmed V and J ends, which lost 0 bases and 12 bases, there was a span of 9 bases. CDR3 length: 11 amino acids. CDR3: CSVEEGGLQFF. For the CDR3, the DNA is TGCAGCGTTGAAGAGGGGGGGCTGCAGTTCTTC.

This clone appeared once. The rearrangement uses TRBV29-1 and TRBJ2-6; no definite D call. Germline values: CDR1 SQVTM, CDR2 ANQGSEA. V lost 5 bases and J lost 2, with 10 bases in between. The CDR3 totals 14 residues. The CDR3 spells CSVKVDAGANVLTF. Here the CDR3 DNA reads TGCAGCGTTAAAGTAGATGCTGGGGCCAACGTCCTGACTTTC. Supplemented by reference TRBV29-1 and TRBJ2-6, the full variable domain reads SAVISQKPSRDICQRGTSLTIQCQVDSQVTMMFWYRQQPGQSLTLIATANQGSEATYESGFVIDKFPISRPNLTFSTLTVSNMSPEDSSIYLCSVKVDAGANVLTFGAGSRLTVL.

The chain has TRBV18 and TRBJ2-7; 7 bases line up with TRBD1. Germline trimming cut 0 bases from V and 2 bases from J; bases unmatched to any gene: 1. Germline CDR1 is KGHSH and CDR2 is LQKENI. This CDR3 spans 14 amino acids. The CDR3 loop is CASSPPDRTYEQYF. Here the CDR3 DNA reads TGTGCCAGCTCACCACCGGACAGGACCTACGAGCAGTACTTC.